The clone carrying this T cell receptor beta chain came up many times. Germline lookup yields CDR1 SGHVS and CDR2 FNYEAQ. V lost 1 base, J lost 6 bases, and 13 bases lay in between. This CDR3 comprises 14 residues. The data stem from a study of T cell repertoires in cytomegalovirus infection. Study-level background: The public TCR beta signatures pointed to both CMV infection and matching HLA type.

TCRdb fed the reads into MiXCR, producing one record per CDR3 protein. The table has 270,000 or so distinct CDR3 sequences, over 15% seen once. The V call is TRBV7-6, the J call TRBJ2-7, with D perhaps matching TRBD2 (6 bases). The sequenced sample was CD8+ T cells from PBMCs. The sequence was obtained from a human donor in good health (CMV status not recorded). Some clones in this sample may be carry-over from other donors' samples. The CDR3 here is CASSLDAGSPEQYF. In DNA form, the CDR3 reads TGTGCCAGCAGCTTAGATGCGGGGTCCCCCGAGCAGTACTTC.